This T cell receptor (beta chain) was identified during a study of T cell repertoires in cytomegalovirus infection. Whole-study context: From public TCR beta signatures came an indication of both CMV infection and matching HLA type.

With respect to this clonotype: What it binds is not known.

CDR1 and CDR2 (germline): MGHDK, SYGVNS. The CDR3 length is 15 residues. The ends were cut back, 6 bases at V and 9 bases at J, with 21 bases in the middle. TCRdb passed the reads through MiXCR, listing each CDR3 protein once. The table has a few hundred thousand distinct CDR3 sequences, more than 40% seen once. Findings and caveats of the study: In two of eight donors, the top clonotype was HLA-C-restricted CMV-specific. CMV carriers with the relevant HLA were identified by cumulative public TCR beta family frequency.

This clonotype was obtained from a human donor in good health (CMV status not recorded). Some clones in this sample may be carry-over from other donors' samples. The sequences come from cultured PBMCs, collected from culture after CMV antigen stimulation. This chain uses TRBV25-1 with TRBJ1-5, with a weak D call TRBD1 (6 bases). This chain's CDR3 is CASSLDSRRGWPQHF. The CDR3 DNA sequence: TGTGCCAGCAGCCTGGACAGCCGCCGGGGGTGGCCCCAGCATTTT.